Below, 32 T cell receptor beta chains from the same sample are listed, as sequenced in a study of OX40 agonist ivuxolimab in advanced cancers. Measured with immunoSEQ multiplex PCR; TCRdb has only the in-frame clones, and not every one. The repertoire holds about 60,000 clones, with roughly 85% as singletons. Specimen: CD4+ or CD8+ T cells sorted from blood, collected in a trial of the OX40 agonist ivuxolimab. All receptors derive from an adult with an advanced solid tumor such as melanoma, head and neck, liver or kidney cancer.

The chain recombines TRBV10-3 with TRBJ1-6, with unresolved D. Trimming removed 2 bases from V and 8 bases from J, with 10 bases in between. Per germline, CDR1 ENHRY and CDR2 SYGVKD. CDR3 length equals 14 residues. CDR3 protein: CAISERTADSPLHF. CDR3 DNA: TGTGCCATCAGTGAGAGGACGGCGGATTCACCCCTCCACTTT.

The chain uses TRBV4-1 and TRBJ2-3; TRBD1 is a possible D gene (6 bases). V was pared by 7 bases and J by 1 base, with 12 bases between. The CDR3 has 14 amino acids. Per the germline V gene, CDR1 is MGHRA and CDR2 is YSYEKL. CDR3 DNA: TGCGCCAGCAAGGGGGACATTGGCACAGATACGCAGTATTTT. It translates to CASKGDIGTDTQYF.

The rearrangement links TRBV4-2 to TRBJ1-1, with D unresolved. V lost 1 base, J lost 2 bases, and 11 bases lay in between. Germline CDR1 LGHNA, CDR2 YNFKEQ. This CDR3 has 15 residues. CDR3 protein: CASSQVDVLNTEAFF. The CDR3 DNA reads as TGTGCCAGCAGCCAAGTCGATGTTCTAAACACTGAAGCTTTCTTT.

The chain uses TRBV29-1 and TRBJ2-3; D gene unclear. Trimming pared 7 bases from V and 4 bases from J, leaving 18 bases between. This CDR3 region has 14 residues. CDR1 and CDR2 from the germline V gene are SQVTM and ANQGSEA. The CDR3 protein is CSADSSRNPDTQYF. The CDR3 region has the DNA TGCAGCGCCGACTCGAGCCGGAACCCAGATACGCAGTATTTT.

The chain links TRBV5-6 to TRBJ1-1; D gene unclear. Deletions cut 0 bases from V and 13 bases from J, with 16 bases between. This CDR3 comprises 13 residues. Looked up from germline, CDR1 is SGHDT and CDR2 is YYEEEE. The CDR3 spells CASSLAGGHIGFF. For the CDR3, the DNA is TGTGCCAGCAGCTTGGCCGGCGGGCATATCGGTTTCTTT.

The CDR3 sequence is CASSLRGRLSSYEQYF. The DNA of the CDR3 is TGTGCCAGCAGCTTGAGAGGAAGGTTGAGCTCCTACGAGCAGTACTTC. The chain uses TRBV5-4 and TRBJ2-7, with D hard to call. CDR1 SGHNT and CDR2 YYREEE come from the germline V gene (reference sequence). V lost 1 base and J lost 0, with 14 bases in between. This CDR3 spans 16 amino acids.

In its sample, this clone was seen a few times. The genes are TRBV29-1 and TRBJ1-1, with D perhaps matching TRBD1 (5 bases). This CDR3 is built from 15 residues. Germline V gene lookup returns CDR1 SQVTM and CDR2 ANQGSEA. The germline V and J ends were trimmed by 4 bases and 0 bases, with 15 bases remaining between them. This CDR3 reads CSVAEAGWMNTEAFF. Here the CDR3 DNA reads TGCAGCGTTGCCGAGGCAGGGTGGATGAACACTGAAGCTTTCTTT. The full variable domain, with the rest looked up from reference TRBV29-1 and TRBJ1-1, is SAVISQKPSRDICQRGTSLTIQCQVDSQVTMMFWYRQQPGQSLTLIATANQGSEATYESGFVIDKFPISRPNLTFSTLTVSNMSPEDSSIYLCSVAEAGWMNTEAFFGQGTRLTVV.

V is TRBV18 and J is TRBJ2-1; D might be TRBD2 (6 bases). In germline, CDR1 is KGHSH, CDR2 LQKENI. Trimming took 3 bases from V and 9 from J, leaving 15 bases between them. The CDR3 totals 14 residues. The CDR3 loop reads CASSPAPGAGEQFF. The CDR3 DNA sequence: TGTGCCAGCTCACCTGCCCCGGGAGCAGGTGAGCAGTTCTTC.

J is TRBJ1-2 and V is TRBV30, with D possibly matching TRBD1 (5 bases). Germline V gene lookup returns CDR1 GTSNPN and CDR2 SVGIG (reference sequence). This CDR3 comprises 14 residues. Trimming removed 0 bases from V and 3 bases from J, with 11 bases in between. The CDR3 nucleotides are TGTGCCTGGAGTGTGGGTGGGGGTCACTATGGCTACACCTTC. Its protein is CAWSVGGGHYGYTF.

The V gene is TRBV6-5, the J gene TRBJ2-7; D is perhaps TRBD2 (5 bases). The CDR3 spans 16 residues. Germline V gives CDR1 MNHEY, CDR2 SVGAGI. The V end lost 0 bases, the J end lost 0 bases, and 12 bases lay between the germline ends. CDR3 loop: CASSYSRATLSYEQYF. Written as DNA, the CDR3 is TGTGCCAGCAGTTACTCGCGGGCAACACTCTCCTACGAGCAGTACTTC.

The chain employs TRBV7-9 and TRBJ2-3; a possible D gene is TRBD2 (5 bases). This CDR3 has 12 amino acids. Germline-derived CDR1 and CDR2 are SEHNR and FQNEAQ (reference sequence). Trimming took 5 bases from V and 4 from J, leaving 7 bases between them. CDR3 nucleotides: TGTGCCAGCAGCGACGGGGCAGATACGCAGTATTTT. Its protein product is CASSDGADTQYF.

This sequence joins TRBV5-8 and TRBJ1-5; D call uncertain. CDR1 and CDR2 (germline): SGHTS, YDEGEE. The CDR3 is 13 residues long. Trimming removed 4 bases from V and 5 bases from J, with 10 bases in between. The CDR3 is CASSPYMYQPQHF. The CDR3 DNA sequence: TGTGCCAGCAGCCCCTACATGTATCAGCCCCAGCATTTT.

This chain connects TRBV19 to TRBJ2-3, with D possibly TRBD2 on 5 matching bases. The CDR3 is 14 residues long. V lost 6 bases, J lost 1 base, and 11 bases lay in between. CDR1 and CDR2 from the germline V gene are LNHDA and SQIVND (reference sequence). The CDR3 nucleotides read TGTGCCAGTAGGTATAGCGATGGCACAGATACGCAGTATTTT. It specifies CASRYSDGTDTQYF.

The chain uses TRBV9 and TRBJ2-2, with 12 nucleotides matching TRBD2. Germline values: CDR1 SGDLS, CDR2 YYNGEE. The CDR3 contains 17 residues. V dropped 0 bases and J dropped 8; count of bases not matched to a gene: 8. The CDR3 loop reads CASSVVSLAGGHGELFF. CDR3 sequence (DNA): TGTGCCAGCAGCGTAGTATCCCTAGCGGGGGGGCATGGGGAGCTGTTTTTT.

The CDR3 nucleotides are TGTGCCAGCAGTTCGGGACAGGCGAACACCGGGGAGCTGTTTTTT. It specifies CASSSGQANTGELFF. This chain joins TRBV28 and TRBJ2-2; 8 nucleotides align to TRBD1. The germline V gene has CDR1 MDHEN and CDR2 SYDVKM. The CDR3 runs to 15 residues. J was trimmed by 0 bases and V by 4 bases; bases with no gene match: 1. Based on the CDR3 plus reference TRBV28 and TRBJ2-2, the full variable domain is DVKVTQSSRYLVKRTGEKVFLECVQDMDHENMFWYRQDPGLGLRLIYFSYDVKMKEKGDIPEGYSVSREKKERFSLILESASTNQTSMYLCASSSGQANTGELFFGEGSRLTVL.

J is TRBJ2-1 and V is TRBV6-6; D call uncertain. V was pared by 7 bases and J by 0 bases, with 10 bases between. Germline V gene lookup returns CDR1 MNHNY and CDR2 SVGAGI (reference sequence). The CDR3 length is 14 residues. This chain's CDR3 is CASIGFDSYNEQFF. CDR3 bases: TGTGCCAGCATAGGGTTCGACTCCTACAATGAGCAGTTCTTC.

This chain links TRBV6-5 with TRBJ1-6, with D perhaps TRBD1 (6 bases). CDR3 size: 15 residues. Per germline, CDR1 MNHEY and CDR2 SVGAGI. The V and J ends lost 5 bases and 7 bases respectively, with 15 bases between them. CDR3 in DNA: TGTGCCAGCAGTACATACCCGGGACAAAATTCACCCCTCCACTTT. Its translation is CASSTYPGQNSPLHF.

The CDR3 loop is CASRKNTGELFF. The DNA of the CDR3 is TGTGCCAGTAGGAAGAACACCGGGGAGCTGTTTTTT. J is TRBJ2-2 and V is TRBV19; D is undetermined. The V gene's germline CDR1 is LNHDA and CDR2 SQIVND (reference sequence). CDR3 length: 12 residues. V lost 6 bases, J lost 1 base, and 3 bases lay in between.

The CDR3 loop reads CASRASGRYEQYF. CDR3 nucleotide sequence: TGTGCCAGCAGAGCTAGCGGGAGGTACGAGCAGTACTTC. The chain has TRBV7-8 and TRBJ2-7, with 11 positions matching TRBD2. There are 13 residues in the CDR3. J lost 4 bases, V lost 6 bases, and 2 bases had no gene match. CDR1 is SGHVS and CDR2 is FQNEAQ in the germline V gene.

To note about this clone: Distinct nucleotide sequences in the sample also encode this CDR3. V is TRBV18 and J is TRBJ2-3; D uncertain. The CDR3 runs 13 residues. Germline V gene data show CDR1 as KGHSH and CDR2 as LQKENI. V gave up 3 bases and J gave up 0 bases, with 4 bases separating them. CDR3 residues: CASSPGSTDTQYF. Written as DNA, the CDR3 is TGTGCCAGCTCACCTGGTAGCACAGATACGCAGTATTTT.

This chain links TRBV29-1 with TRBJ1-2; 7 bases line up with TRBD1. The CDR3 consists of 16 residues. Unmatched junction bases numbered 13, after V lost 6 bases and J lost 0 bases. Germline V gene data show CDR1 as SQVTM and CDR2 as ANQGSEA. CDR3 sequence (DNA): TGCAGCGTCGAGGGGCAGGGGGGGTTAGCTAACTATGGCTACACCTTC. Encoded protein: CSVEGQGGLANYGYTF.

This clone turned up a few times. The chain uses TRBV19 and TRBJ1-5; D may be TRBD1 (5 bases). Germline V gives CDR1 LNHDA, CDR2 SQIVND (reference sequence). The CDR3 consists of 13 residues. Trimming removed 3 bases at V and 4 bases at J, with 7 bases between. The DNA for the CDR3 is TGTGCCAGTAGTATGGACAAAAATCAGCCCCAGCATTTT. Translation gives CASSMDKNQPQHF.

The rearrangement joins TRBV18 to TRBJ2-2; D call uncertain. Germline assignment: CDR1 KGHSH and CDR2 LQKENI. V was cut by 4 bases and J by 2 bases, with 5 bases left in between. There are 13 residues in the CDR3. The CDR3 here is CASSRGNTGELFF. CDR3 DNA: TGTGCCAGCTCACGAGGTAACACCGGGGAGCTGTTTTTT.

This clone was found a few times. For the CDR3, the DNA is TGTGCCAGCAGTTTTTCTCCGGGACAGGGAGACTACGAGCAGTACTTC. Its protein product is CASSFSPGQGDYEQYF. This rearrangement joins TRBV28 to TRBJ2-7, with 9 positions matching TRBD1. The CDR3 spans 16 residues. The germline V gene encodes CDR1 MDHEN and CDR2 SYDVKM. J lost 3 bases, V lost 3 bases, and 9 bases had no gene match.

A single count supports this clone. The rearrangement joins TRBV7-3 to TRBJ1-2, with D perhaps matching TRBD1 (6 bases). The CDR3 totals 15 residues. Germline-derived CDR1 and CDR2 are SGHTA and FQGTGA. Trimming took off 2 bases at V and 3 bases at J, with 13 bases between the two ends. CDR3 DNA: TGTGCCAGCAGCTTAGCGGACAGCCCTCACTATGGCTACACCTTC. Protein: CASSLADSPHYGYTF. Full variable domain (rest looked up from reference TRBV7-3 and TRBJ1-2): GAGVSQTPSNKVTEKGKYVELRCDPISGHTALYWYRQSLGQGPEFLIYFQGTGAADDSGLPNDRFFAVRPEGSVSTLKIQRTERGDSAVYLCASSLADSPHYGYTFGSGTRLTVV.

The rearrangement joins TRBV7-9 to TRBJ2-7; TRBD2 might be the D (6 bases). The V and J ends lost 1 base and 6 bases respectively, with 13 bases between them. Germline-derived CDR1 and CDR2 are SEHNR and FQNEAQ (reference sequence). This CDR3 has 14 residues. The CDR3 DNA is TGTGCCAGCAGCTTAGTCGGGGGTTCGGGCGAGCAGTACTTC. It translates to CASSLVGGSGEQYF.

This chain joins TRBV15 and TRBJ1-1; D is unclear. The CDR3 contains 14 residues. V was pared by 0 bases and J by 1 base, with 6 bases between. CDR1 is LNHNV and CDR2 is YYDKDF in the germline V gene (reference sequence). The CDR3 DNA sequence: TGTGCCACCAGCAGAGAGAGGGCGAACACTGAAGCTTTCTTT. It yields the protein CATSRERANTEAFF.

The chain is built from TRBV19 and TRBJ1-1; 12 nucleotides align to TRBD1. V lost 6 bases and J lost 0; bases outside the gene matches: 11. Germline loops: CDR1 LNHDA, CDR2 SQIVND (reference sequence). The CDR3 is 18 residues long. The CDR3 nucleotides read TGTGCCAGTAGATCGGACCGGGACAGGGGGCATGTGAACACTGAAGCTTTCTTT. Its protein product is CASRSDRDRGHVNTEAFF.

Only one count was recorded for this clone. This rearrangement joins TRBV6-1 to TRBJ1-3, with D possibly matching TRBD1 (6 bases). Germline-derived CDR1 and CDR2 are MNHNS and SASEGT. V was pared by 2 bases and J by 3 bases, with 8 bases between. The CDR3 has 14 amino acids. The CDR3 region is CASSEWGLGNTIYF. In nucleotides, the CDR3 is TGTGCCAGCAGTGAATGGGGGCTTGGAAACACCATATATTTT.

This clone has just one count. The chain recombines TRBV28 with TRBJ2-3, with D unclear. V gave up 8 bases and J gave up 0 bases, with 9 bases separating them. The germline V gene has CDR1 MDHEN and CDR2 SYDVKM. This CDR3 has 13 residues. The CDR3 loop is CASVQLSTDTQYF. CDR3 sequence (DNA): TGTGCCAGCGTCCAGCTTAGCACAGATACGCAGTATTTT.

The V gene is TRBV6-1, the J gene TRBJ2-2, with no clear D. This CDR3 spans 15 amino acids. With 2 bases removed from V and 4 bases from J, the gap between germline ends came to 11 bases. From germline, CDR1 is MNHNS and CDR2 SASEGT. The CDR3 sequence is CASSESRSRTGELFF. The CDR3, as DNA: TGTGCCAGCAGTGAATCTCGGTCTCGCACCGGGGAGCTGTTTTTT.

This chain uses TRBV7-9 with TRBJ2-7; a possible D gene is TRBD1 (5 bases). This CDR3 contains 15 residues. Germline V gene sequence: CDR1 SEHNR, CDR2 FQNEAQ (reference sequence). V was clipped by 4 bases and J by 4 bases, with 17 bases between them. CDR3 residues: CASSSSDTSGYEQYF. The CDR3 region has the DNA TGTGCCAGCAGCTCGTCGGACACCTCAGGGTACGAGCAGTACTTC. The variable domain in full, with the rest retrieved from reference TRBV7-9 and TRBJ2-7, is DTGVSQNPRHKITKRGQNVTFRCDPISEHNRLYWYRQTLGQGPEFLTYFQNEAQLEKSRLLSDRFSAERPKGSFSTLEIQRTEQGDSAMYLCASSSSDTSGYEQYFGPGTRLTVT.